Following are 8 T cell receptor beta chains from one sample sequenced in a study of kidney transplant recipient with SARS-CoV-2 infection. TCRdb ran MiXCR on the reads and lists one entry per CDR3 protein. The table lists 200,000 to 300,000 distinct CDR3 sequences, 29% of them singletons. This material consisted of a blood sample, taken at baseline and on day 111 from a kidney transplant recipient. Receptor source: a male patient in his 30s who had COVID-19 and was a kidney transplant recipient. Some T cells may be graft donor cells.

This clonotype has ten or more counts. CDR3 sequence: CASSKRHTLRKTYGYTF. CDR3 DNA: TGTGCCAGCAGCAAGAGACACACCCTTCGAAAGACCTATGGCTACACCTTC. This chain links TRBV3-1 with TRBJ1-2; no definite D call. The V gene's germline CDR1 is LGHDT and CDR2 YNNKEL (reference sequence). Trimming shortened V by 5 bases and J by 4 bases, and 23 bases separated the two germline ends. The CDR3 has 17 amino acids.

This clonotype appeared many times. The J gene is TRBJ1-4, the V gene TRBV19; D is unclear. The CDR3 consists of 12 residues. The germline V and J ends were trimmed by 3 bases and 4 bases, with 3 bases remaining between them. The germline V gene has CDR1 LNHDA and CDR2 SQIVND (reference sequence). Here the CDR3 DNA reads TGTGCCAGTAGTATGTTTAATGAAAAACTGTTTTTT. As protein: CASSMFNEKLFF. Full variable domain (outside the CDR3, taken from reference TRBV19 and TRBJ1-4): DGGITQSPKYLFRKEGQNVTLSCEQNLNHDAMYWYRQDPGQGLRLIYYSQIVNDFQKGDIAEGYSVSREKKESFPLTVTSAQKNPTAFYLCASSMFNEKLFFGSGTQLSVL.

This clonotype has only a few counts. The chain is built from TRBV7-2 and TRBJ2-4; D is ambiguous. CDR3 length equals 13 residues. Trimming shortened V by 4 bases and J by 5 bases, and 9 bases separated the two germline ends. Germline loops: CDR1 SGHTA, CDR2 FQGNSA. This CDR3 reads CASSSQAQNIQYF. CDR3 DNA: TGTGCCAGCAGCTCCCAGGCACAAAACATTCAGTACTTC.

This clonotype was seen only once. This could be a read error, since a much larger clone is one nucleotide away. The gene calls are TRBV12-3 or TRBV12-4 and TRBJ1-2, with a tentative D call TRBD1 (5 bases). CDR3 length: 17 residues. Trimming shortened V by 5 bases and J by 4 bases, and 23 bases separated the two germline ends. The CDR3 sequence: CASSSKDSFRRTYGYTF. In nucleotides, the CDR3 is TGTGCCAGCAGTAGCAAAGACAGCTTCCGAAGGACCTATGGCTACACCTTC.

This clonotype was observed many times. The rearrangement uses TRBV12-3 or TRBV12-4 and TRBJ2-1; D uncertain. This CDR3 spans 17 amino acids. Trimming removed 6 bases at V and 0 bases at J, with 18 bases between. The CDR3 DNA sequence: TGTGCCAGCAGCCCCCGGCTTCTGACCTTCTCCTACAATGAGCAGTTCTTC. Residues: CASSPRLLTFSYNEQFF.

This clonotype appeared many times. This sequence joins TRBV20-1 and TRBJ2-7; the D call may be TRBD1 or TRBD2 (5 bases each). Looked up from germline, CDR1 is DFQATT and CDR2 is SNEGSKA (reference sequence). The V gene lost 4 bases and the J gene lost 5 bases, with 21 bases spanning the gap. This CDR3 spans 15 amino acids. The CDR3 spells CSATARDPNFHEQYF. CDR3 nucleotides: TGCAGTGCTACCGCCCGGGACCCCAATTTCCACGAGCAGTACTTC.

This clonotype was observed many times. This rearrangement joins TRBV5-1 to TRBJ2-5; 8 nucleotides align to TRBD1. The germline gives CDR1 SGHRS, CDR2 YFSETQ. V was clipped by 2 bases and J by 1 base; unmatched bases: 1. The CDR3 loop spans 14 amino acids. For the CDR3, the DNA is TGCGCCAGCAGCTTAACAGGGGGCCAAGAGACCCAGTACTTC. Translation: CASSLTGGQETQYF.

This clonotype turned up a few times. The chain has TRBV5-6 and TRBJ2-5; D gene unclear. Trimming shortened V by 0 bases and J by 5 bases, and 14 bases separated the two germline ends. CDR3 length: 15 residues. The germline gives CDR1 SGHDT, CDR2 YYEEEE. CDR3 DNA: TGTGCCAGCAGCTTGGTGACCTCCTATCGGGAGACCCAGTACTTC. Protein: CASSLVTSYRETQYF.